The rows below give T cell receptor beta chains drawn from one sample of a study of T cells in Graves' hyperthyroidism and ophthalmopathy. TCRdb itself ran the multiplex PCR reads through MiXCR, one entry per CDR3 protein. The sample contains around 500,000 distinct CDR3 sequences, about 16% of which appear only once. Sequenced input: blood. These receptors originate from a woman aged 25 to 39 with Graves' ophthalmopathy. Both conserved end residues are part of each CDR3. Size values are once, few and many counts, or a class for expanded clones, and some rows have none.

cdr3_aa | clone_size | v_call
CASTSFTGTGVGEKLFF | NA | TRBV27
CASSPSDRGQPQHF | many | TRBV18
CASSQEENNEQFF | few | TRBV4-2
CAWTGLRPLSGNTIYF | NA | TRBV30
CASSQVSGSLTDTQYF | many | TRBV3-1
CASSLTGGSGNTIYF | many | TRBV11-2
CASSEEAGTSGSYEQYF | many | TRBV2
CSARPTGTAQFF | many | TRBV20-1
CASSQFGAGGLTDTQYF | NA | TRBV4-3
CASSLQVQTQYF | NA | TRBV12-3/TRBV12-4
CASSNGLAGGPQGNEQFF | many | TRBV5-1
CASSPGTGSIQYF | NA | TRBV7-2
CAISNAGDQETQYF | NA | TRBV10-3
CASKRGSAPLHF | NA | TRBV28
CASSVEPTTIDTQYF | few | TRBV9
CASSYSIYEQYF | many | TRBV6-6
CASRTGGGGSYNSPLHF | NA | TRBV6-1
CASNLVGTGAYEQFF | few | TRBV11-3
CSVAAAPTYEQYF | few | TRBV29-1
CSGAGAGGYTF | NA | TRBV20-1
CASSFTVTPTDTQYF | few | TRBV7-3
CASCLYVAGYNEQFF | NA | TRBV7-9
CAYRQGANVLTF | few | TRBV30
CAILPWTAEANTGELFF | many | TRBV2
CASSFSGTSSYEQYF | many | TRBV9
CASSTHRDPHEQYF | few | TRBV19
CASSPYHRVTDTQYF | NA | TRBV11-2
CASSGDRENTEAFF | few | TRBV25-1
CASSEGQGAWTGELFF | many | TRBV13
CASSEHGTANTGELFF | many | TRBV2
CSASPFEAGGQETQYF | many | TRBV20-1
CASSAGLAGVTQYF | many | TRBV9
CSASSDGGYIQYF | many | TRBV20-1
CASSLFTSLTDTQYF | many | TRBV11-1
CASSQASGQRNSPLHF | NA | TRBV4-2